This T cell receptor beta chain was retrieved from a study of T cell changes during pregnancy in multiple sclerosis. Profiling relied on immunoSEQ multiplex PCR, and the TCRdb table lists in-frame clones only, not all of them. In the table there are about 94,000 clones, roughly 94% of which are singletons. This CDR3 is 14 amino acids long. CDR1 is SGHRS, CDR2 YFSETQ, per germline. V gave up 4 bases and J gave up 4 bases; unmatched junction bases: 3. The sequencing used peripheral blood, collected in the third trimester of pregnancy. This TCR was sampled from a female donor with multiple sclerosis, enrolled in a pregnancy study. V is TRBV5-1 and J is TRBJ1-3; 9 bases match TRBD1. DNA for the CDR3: TGCGCCAGCAGCCAACAGGGGGCCGGAAACACCATATATTTT. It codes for CASSQQGAGNTIYF.